This T cell receptor (beta chain) was found in a study of a mutant IDH1 vaccine in newly diagnosed glioma (dated by TCRdb to about 2021). General notes on the study: Vaccination began 4-6 weeks after radiotherapy alone, or alongside temozolomide cycles in the chemotherapy-containing groups. Before enrollment, patients had received standard therapy of radiotherapy alone, temozolomide alone, or radiochemotherapy with temozolomide; most received the combination. Of the 32 patients who were treated, about 62% were male and roughly 38% were female, and the mean age was about 37 years. The week-35 safety follow-up was designated visit V12, and the week-47 end of study was designated visit V13. For exploratory analyses, around 26 treated patients had longitudinal TCRB deep sequencing done wherever samples were available. Six visits were used for peripheral blood collection: V03 (baseline), V05, V07, V10, V12 and V13.

Beyond this particular receptor, the publication reports: Availability determined which PBMC samples were chosen for TCRB deep sequencing. Changes in the top peripheral T cell clonotypes picked up by TCRB sequencing did not appear to be linked to pseudoprogression. Vaccine-induced immune responses across multiple MHC alleles were detected in approximately 94% of patients. The authors noted that analyses of patient blood samples could not be reproduced because of sample limitations.

Details on this clone: Its cognate antigen has yet to be identified. Base qualities are missing; no much larger clone stands one base away.

The time point label of this sample denotes: week 47, end of study. Each vaccine dose, consisting of 300 ug of a 20-mer mutant IDH1 peptide in Montanide, was administered subcutaneously with topical imiquimod. Patients were given eight vaccinations, in weeks 1, 3, 5, 7, 11, 15, 19 and 23, which matched visits V03 through V10. The donors had newly diagnosed IDH1-mutant astrocytomas of WHO grade 3 or 4 that showed loss of nuclear ATRX. The samples were drawn from NOA16, a multicentre, single-arm, open-label phase I trial in Germany that tested a mutant IDH1 peptide vaccine in humans for the first time. Genomic DNA for TCRB sequencing was extracted from EDTA blood using the DNeasy Blood and Tissue Kit. The library was prepared using the immunoSEQ multiplex PCR assay. The hsTCRB Kit was used according to the manufacturer's protocol to amplify rearranged TCR beta chain sequences. Sequencing of TCRB libraries was carried out on an Illumina MiSeq. Regarding the original processing steps: The proprietary platform of the kit vendor was used for demultiplexing, trimming and gene mapping. The table comes from immuneACCESS by way of TCRdb, which keeps in-frame sequences with V and J called. Part of the clones is missing from these tables; in studies checked, under half for an unresolved V gene and the rest for unknown reasons. For V, J and clone size, that table is used; D and trimming come from the DNA. The sample table shows about 83,000 clones, and more than 80% are seen once. The ten largest clonotypes hold around 5% of the sample.

The CDR3 runs 15 amino acids, cysteine and phenylalanine included. The only DNA kept is the CDR3, 45 bases in frame from the first base. V and J are truncated by 4 bases and 4 bases respectively, leaving an intervening sequence of 16 bases. CDR1 and CDR2 are read off the germline V gene as SGHTA and FQGNSA. Recombination linked TRBV7-2 to TRBJ1-2; perhaps TRBD1 is the D gene, with 6 bases matching. The sequence derives from a man between 40 and 49 years old with glioma. Sequenced material: PBMCs, taken from a glioma patient whose treatment included an IDH1 peptide vaccine. Here is the DNA: TGTGCCAGCAGCTCTGTGGGGGGCGGAAGCTATGGCTACACCTTC. It specifies CASSSVGGGSYGYTF.